The 32 T cell receptor beta chains below were found in one sample sequenced in a study of CD8 T cells in ankylosing spondylitis. Study-level points and caveats: What appeared characteristic of ankylosing spondylitis blood was a TCR beta motif of fewer than ten highly homologous variants.

Their antigens remain unidentified. TCRdb ran MiXCR on the 5' RACE reads and lists one entry per CDR3 protein. The sample holds some 450,000 distinct CDR3 sequences; approximately 17% are singletons and the top ten take over 0.9%. Sequencing input: blood, either unsorted or a sorted T cell fraction (not recorded which). Receptors originate from a male donor with ankylosing spondylitis.

This chain links TRBV18 with TRBJ2-7, with 11 bases matching TRBD1. This CDR3 is 15 amino acids long. Losses at the gene ends were 3 bases for V and 4 bases for J; bases not matched to a gene: 5. Germline V gives CDR1 KGHSH, CDR2 LQKENI. The CDR3 protein is CASSPGTGGAYEQYF. The CDR3 DNA follows: TGTGCCAGCTCACCCGGGACAGGGGGTGCGTACGAGCAGTACTTC.

The V and J genes are TRBV5-1 and TRBJ2-5; perhaps TRBD1 as D (7 bases). V lost 4 bases and J 0 bases, leaving 16 bases between the germline ends. Germline-derived CDR1 and CDR2 are SGHRS and YFSETQ. The CDR3 totals 16 residues. The DNA of the CDR3 is TGCGCCAGCAGCCCCGCAGGGGGGCGGTACCAAGAGACCCAGTACTTC. This translates into CASSPAGGRYQETQYF.

This clonotype was seen a handful of times. V usage is TRBV11-2 and J usage is TRBJ1-1, with D possibly TRBD1 on 6 matching bases. The CDR3 is 15 residues long. Germline CDR1 is SGHAT and CDR2 is FQNNGV. The germline V and J ends were trimmed by 6 bases and 4 bases, with 18 bases remaining between them. CDR3 protein: CASSNVRGARTEAFF. The CDR3 nucleotides are TGTGCCAGCAGTAATGTCCGGGGGGCGCGCACTGAAGCTTTCTTT.

This clonotype was counted at least ten times. The CDR3 DNA sequence: TGTGCCAGCAGAACGACAGGGAACACCGGGGAGCTGTTTTTT. As protein: CASRTTGNTGELFF. J is TRBJ2-2 and V is TRBV12-3 or TRBV12-4, with D perhaps matching TRBD1 (6 bases). The V end was cut by 6 bases, the J end by 1 base, with 9 bases between. The CDR3 has 14 amino acids.

This clonotype was seen a few times. This rearrangement joins TRBV20-1 to TRBJ2-6, with 12 bases lining up with TRBD2. The CDR3 is made up of 18 amino acids. The germline V gene encodes CDR1 DFQATT and CDR2 SNEGSKA (reference sequence). V was pared by 5 bases and J by 0 bases, with 8 bases of the junction left unmatched. The DNA of the CDR3 is TGCAGTGCTCTCAAGACTAGCGGGGGACTCTCTGGGGCCAACGTCCTGACTTTC. This translates into CSALKTSGGLSGANVLTF.

This clonotype occurred a few times. V is TRBV9 and J is TRBJ2-2; D not resolved. This CDR3 is built from 15 residues. Germline assignment: CDR1 SGDLS and CDR2 YYNGEE. V lost 0 bases and J lost 1, with 7 bases in between. The CDR3 spells CASSVGPKNTGELFF. In DNA, the CDR3 is TGTGCCAGCAGCGTAGGACCGAAGAACACCGGGGAGCTGTTTTTT.

This clonotype was seen a handful of times. CDR3 DNA: TGTGCCAGCACCCCAGGAGGGTCTGAGCAGTTCTTC. The encoded protein is CASTPGGSEQFF. The rearrangement links TRBV7-2 to TRBJ2-1, with D maybe TRBD2 (6 bases). Trimming removed 7 bases from V and 9 bases from J, with 13 bases in between. Germline lookup yields CDR1 SGHTA and CDR2 FQGNSA. The CDR3 loop spans 12 amino acids.

The V gene is TRBV20-1, the J gene TRBJ1-5; 8 bases match TRBD1. J was trimmed by 4 bases and V by 0 bases; bases with no gene match: 5. CDR1 DFQATT and CDR2 SNEGSKA come from the germline V gene (reference sequence). This CDR3 has 15 amino acids. CDR3 loop: CSARERDRPNQPQHF. CDR3 nucleotides: TGCAGTGCTAGAGAGCGGGACAGGCCTAATCAGCCCCAGCATTTT.

This clonotype was observed a few times. This rearrangement joins TRBV20-1 to TRBJ2-3; 7 bases agree with TRBD2. Germline CDR1 DFQATT, CDR2 SNEGSKA (reference sequence). This CDR3 contains 13 residues. V gave up 2 bases and J gave up 5 bases; unmatched junction bases: 4. The CDR3 loop is CSARSGGRDTQYF. In DNA, the CDR3 is TGCAGTGCTAGATCGGGAGGAAGAGATACGCAGTATTTT.

The chain employs TRBV6-2 or TRBV6-3 and TRBJ1-1; 8 positions agree with TRBD1. Per the germline V gene, CDR1 is MNHEY and CDR2 is SVGEGT. There are 14 residues in the CDR3. With 2 bases clipped from V and 1 base from J, the junction kept 0 bases outside the gene matches. The CDR3 DNA is TGTGCCAGCAGTTACGACAGGGGGAACACTGAAGCTTTCTTT. Translated: CASSYDRGNTEAFF.

In its sample, this clonotype was seen a few times. The chain combines TRBV6-1 with TRBJ1-1, with a possible D match to TRBD1 (5 bases). The CDR3 is made up of 14 amino acids. Germline V gene sequence: CDR1 MNHNS, CDR2 SASEGT. The V and J ends lost 5 bases and 5 bases respectively, with 15 bases between them. This chain's CDR3 is CASSPDGGGTEAFF. The CDR3 DNA reads as TGTGCCAGCAGTCCGGACGGCGGGGGGACTGAAGCTTTCTTT.

With regard to this clonotype: This may stem from a read error, because a much larger clone lies one nucleotide away. The chain recombines TRBV9 with TRBJ1-6; possible D gene TRBD1, 6 bases. The V end lost 0 bases, the J end lost 11 bases, and 12 bases lay between the germline ends. This CDR3 is built from 14 residues. From germline, CDR1 is SGDLS and CDR2 YYNGEE. The CDR3 protein is CASSVEGERTPLHF. CDR3 sequence (DNA): TGTGCCAGCAGCGTAGAGGGGGAGAGGACACCCCTCCACTTT.

This sequence joins TRBV3-1 and TRBJ2-1; TRBD1 matches 10 bases. Germline lookup yields CDR1 LGHDT and CDR2 YNNKEL (reference sequence). This CDR3 is built from 14 residues. After removal of 1 base from V and 6 bases from J, the junction contained 0 bases not matched to a gene. CDR3 DNA: TGTGCCAGCAGCCAAGGGACAGGGGGCAATGAGCAGTTCTTC. Encoded protein: CASSQGTGGNEQFF.

This clonotype was seen only a few times. This chain connects TRBV6-5 to TRBJ2-1; 10 bases align to TRBD2. The CDR3 loop spans 15 amino acids. V gave up 0 bases and J gave up 9 bases; unmatched junction bases: 5. Germline lookup yields CDR1 MNHEY and CDR2 SVGAGI. The CDR3 here is CASSYSSGRRGEQFF. As DNA, the CDR3 is TGTGCCAGCAGTTACTCTAGCGGGAGGCGAGGTGAGCAGTTCTTC.

This clonotype came up once. The chain links TRBV5-1 to TRBJ2-2, with no clear D. The V gene lost 3 bases and the J gene lost 3 bases, with 12 bases spanning the gap. The germline V gene encodes CDR1 SGHRS and CDR2 YFSETQ. This CDR3 region has 15 residues. The CDR3 region has the DNA TGCGCCAGCAGCTGGGTGGCGGTCGACACCGGGGAGCTGTTTTTT. Translation gives CASSWVAVDTGELFF.

A few counts support this clonotype. V is TRBV12-3 or TRBV12-4 and J is TRBJ2-3, with TRBD2 matching over 11 bases. The CDR3 has 16 residues. V lost 3 bases, J lost 5 bases, and 7 bases stayed unmatched. The CDR3 protein is CASSFSGLAGGDTQYF. The CDR3 region has the DNA TGTGCCAGCAGTTTTTCCGGGCTAGCGGGAGGAGATACGCAGTATTTT.

This clonotype was recorded at least ten times. This chain links TRBV6-1 with TRBJ1-1; TRBD1 aligns across 7 bases. V dropped 5 bases and J dropped 4; count of bases not matched to a gene: 7. Germline V lookup: CDR1 MNHNS, CDR2 SASEGT. The CDR3 extends over 14 amino acids. The CDR3 loop reads CASSREGARTEAFF. CDR3 in DNA: TGTGCCAGCAGTCGGGAGGGGGCGCGCACTGAAGCTTTCTTT.

This clonotype was counted a few times. The chain uses TRBV18 and TRBJ1-1; D remains unclear. V was clipped by 6 bases and J by 1 base, with 9 bases between them. This CDR3 has 13 residues. CDR1 KGHSH and CDR2 LQKENI come from the germline V gene. The CDR3 spells CASSQQENTEAFF. In DNA form, the CDR3 reads TGTGCCAGCTCGCAACAAGAGAACACTGAAGCTTTCTTT.

This rearrangement joins TRBV2 to TRBJ2-4, with TRBD1 matching over 9 bases. Germline V gene sequence: CDR1 SNHLY, CDR2 FYNNEI. This CDR3 has 11 residues. Unmatched junction bases numbered 8, after V lost 8 bases and J lost 15 bases. The CDR3 loop is CASAQGASRYF. In DNA form, the CDR3 reads TGTGCCAGCGCACAGGGGGCGAGTCGGTACTTC.

A few counts support this clonotype. This chain connects TRBV24-1 to TRBJ1-2, with D possibly being TRBD1 (6 bases). Trimming left V 1 base short and J 8 bases short, with 13 bases between. CDR1 and CDR2 (germline): KGHDR, SFDVKD. The CDR3 totals 14 residues. DNA for the CDR3: TGTGCCACCAGTGATTTTACAGGGTTACGGGGCTACACCTTC. Encoded protein: CATSDFTGLRGYTF.

This sequence joins TRBV12-3 or TRBV12-4 and TRBJ2-1; TRBD1 aligns across 9 bases. The length of the CDR3 is 15 residues. J lost 5 bases, V lost 10 bases, and 12 bases had no gene match. The CDR3 reads CAIGPGTGFNNEQFF. The CDR3 nucleotides read TGTGCCATTGGACCCGGGACAGGGTTCAACAATGAGCAGTTCTTC.

This clonotype was seen only a few times. The rearrangement uses TRBV5-1 and TRBJ1-1; maybe TRBD1 (5 bases). The germline V gene has CDR1 SGHRS and CDR2 YFSETQ. This CDR3 comprises 16 residues. Trimming shortened V by 2 bases and J by 0 bases, and 14 bases separated the two germline ends. CDR3 amino acids: CASSLLIGGMNTEAFF. The CDR3 DNA is TGCGCCAGCAGCTTATTGATTGGGGGTATGAACACTGAAGCTTTCTTT.

The chain links TRBV7-3 to TRBJ1-3; the D is unclear. The CDR3 extends over 13 amino acids. Germline V gene sequence: CDR1 SGHTA, CDR2 FQGTGA. The ends were cut back, 2 bases at V and 4 bases at J, with 6 bases in the middle. CDR3 bases: TGTGCCAGCAGCTTAGGCTTGGGAAACACCATATATTTT. Protein product: CASSLGLGNTIYF.

This clonotype was found a few times. This chain links TRBV12-3 or TRBV12-4 with TRBJ2-7; D might be TRBD2 (5 bases). The CDR3 totals 14 residues. The V and J ends lost 1 base and 6 bases respectively, with 13 bases between them. CDR3 DNA sequence: TGTGCCAGCAGTTTAGTTGCGGGCGCTGGCGAGCAGTACTTC. As protein: CASSLVAGAGEQYF.

Many counts were recorded for this clonotype. A junction boundary mismatches the germline segment, possibly from a read error. The rearrangement uses TRBV12-3 or TRBV12-4 and TRBJ1-2, with a possible D match to TRBD1 (6 bases). The CDR3 loop spans 16 amino acids. The CDR3 DNA is TGTGCCAGCAGCCCGGACAGATACCTGTATGGCTATGACTACACCTTC. This translates into CASSPDRYLYGYDYTF.

The chain uses TRBV6-2 or TRBV6-3 and TRBJ2-2, with unresolved D. This CDR3 spans 13 amino acids. Germline CDR1 and CDR2: MNHEY and SVGEGT. Trimming cost V 4 bases and J 6 bases, with 9 bases left between them. CDR3: CASSSWGSGELFF. For the CDR3, the DNA is TGTGCCAGCAGTTCATGGGGTTCCGGGGAGCTGTTTTTT.

V gene TRBV20-1 combines with J gene TRBJ2-5; 10 bases agree with TRBD2. V dropped 3 bases and J dropped 1; count of bases not matched to a gene: 5. Germline V gene lookup returns CDR1 DFQATT and CDR2 SNEGSKA (reference sequence). The CDR3 is 15 residues long. The CDR3 sequence: CSARTVAGGQETQYF. CDR3 in DNA: TGCAGTGCTAGGACCGTAGCGGGAGGCCAAGAGACCCAGTACTTC.

This clonotype was seen ten or more times. The chain joins TRBV12-3 or TRBV12-4 to TRBJ2-7; 7 bases map to TRBD1. The CDR3 has 15 residues. V lost 1 base, J lost 1 base, and 4 bases stayed unmatched. The CDR3 sequence: CASSLEAGGSYEQYF. The CDR3 DNA sequence: TGTGCCAGCAGTTTAGAGGCAGGGGGATCCTACGAGCAGTACTTC.

This clonotype was recorded only once. DNA of the CDR3: TGTGCCAGCTCACCAACCCGGAACAGGGGGTTAGGACATCAGCCCCAGCATTTT. Translation: CASSPTRNRGLGHQPQHF. The chain couples TRBV18 to TRBJ1-5; 8 bases match TRBD1. The CDR3 is made up of 18 amino acids. Losses at the gene ends were 2 bases for V and 5 bases for J; bases not matched to a gene: 14. Germline CDR1 KGHSH, CDR2 LQKENI.

This rearrangement joins TRBV5-1 to TRBJ1-3, with 7 bases aligning to TRBD1. CDR1 and CDR2 (germline): SGHRS, YFSETQ. The CDR3 loop spans 14 amino acids. Unmatched junction bases numbered 4, after V lost 4 bases and J lost 3 bases. The CDR3 sequence: CASSPGQLGNTIYF. CDR3 nucleotides: TGCGCCAGCAGCCCGGGACAGCTTGGAAACACCATATATTTT.

The genes are TRBV7-8 and TRBJ2-7; 9 positions agree with TRBD1. The CDR3 extends over 15 amino acids. The germline gives CDR1 SGHVS, CDR2 FQNEAQ. The junction had 10 bases not matched to a gene; V was cut back by 5 bases and J by 5 bases. For the CDR3, the DNA is TGTGCCAGCAGCGCGAAATACAGGGGGCAGGACGAGCAGTACTTC. Residues: CASSAKYRGQDEQYF.

This chain joins TRBV6-2 or TRBV6-3 and TRBJ1-5; possibly TRBD1 for D (5 bases). CDR1 and CDR2 (germline): MNHEY, SVGEGT. The V end was cut by 7 bases, the J end by 8 bases, with 15 bases between. The CDR3 contains 13 residues. For the CDR3, the DNA is TGTGCCAGCAACGATCGGGGGTATGAGCCCCAGCATTTT. It codes for CASNDRGYEPQHF.